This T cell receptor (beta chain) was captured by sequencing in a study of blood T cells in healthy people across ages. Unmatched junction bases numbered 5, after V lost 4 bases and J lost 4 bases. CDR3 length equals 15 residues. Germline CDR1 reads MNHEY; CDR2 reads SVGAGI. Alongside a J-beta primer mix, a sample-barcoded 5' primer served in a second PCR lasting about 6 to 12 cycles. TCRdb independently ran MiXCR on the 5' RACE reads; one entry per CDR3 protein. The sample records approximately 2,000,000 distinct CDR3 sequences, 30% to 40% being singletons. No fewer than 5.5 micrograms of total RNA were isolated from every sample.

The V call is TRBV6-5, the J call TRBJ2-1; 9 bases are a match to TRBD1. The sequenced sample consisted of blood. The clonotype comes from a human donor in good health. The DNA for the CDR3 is TGTGCCAGCAGTTCGACAGGGGGATGGTACAATGAGCAGTTCTTC. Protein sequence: CASSSTGGWYNEQFF.